This passage covers 9 T cell receptor beta chains from one sample sequenced in a study of cytomegalovirus exposure and HLA in healthy donors. This PCR relied on a set of 60 Vbeta primers and 13 Jbeta primers. Profiling relied on immunoSEQ multiplex PCR, and the TCRdb table lists in-frame clones only, not all of them. The data show some 120,000 clones, over 65% seen once. Specimen: PBMCs. These receptors were obtained from a man in his fifties or sixties in good health and CMV-seronegative.

This chain links TRBV10-3 with TRBJ2-1; 12 nucleotides align to TRBD2. Germline CDR1 ENHRY, CDR2 SYGVKD. The junction had 13 bases not matched to a gene; V was cut back by 4 bases and J by 9 bases. This CDR3 has 17 residues. The DNA of the CDR3 is TGTGCCATCAGTGCGAGCGGGACTAGCGGGTCAACGTCTGAGCAGTTCTTC. Encoded protein: CAISASGTSGSTSEQFF.

The chain employs TRBV30 and TRBJ1-2; D unresolved. The length of the CDR3 is 16 residues. V lost 2 bases to trimming and J lost 2 bases, with 18 bases between them. Germline CDR1 GTSNPN, CDR2 SVGIG (reference sequence). Here the CDR3 reads CAWSFTVTASNYGYTF. The CDR3 nucleotides read TGTGCCTGGAGTTTTACAGTCACAGCTTCCAACTATGGCTACACCTTC.

The chain joins TRBV4-3 to TRBJ2-1; 8 bases match TRBD2. V shed 0 bases, J shed 12 bases, and the junction held 4 bases outside the gene matches. The CDR3 runs 13 residues. CDR1 and CDR2 from the germline V gene are LGHNA and YSLEER. CDR3 loop: CASSQDGAGGQFF. CDR3 DNA: TGCGCCAGCAGCCAAGATGGGGCGGGAGGGCAGTTCTTC.

The chain uses TRBV11-3 and TRBJ1-3, with a possible D match to TRBD1 (5 bases). In germline, CDR1 is SGHNT, CDR2 YENEEA. Trimming took off 3 bases at V and 2 bases at J, with 5 bases between the two ends. The CDR3 is 13 amino acids. The chain's CDR3 is CASSLTAGNTIYF. The CDR3 DNA is TGTGCCAGCAGCTTGACAGCTGGAAACACCATATATTTT. Filled out from reference TRBV11-3 and TRBJ1-3, the complete variable domain reads EAGVVQSPRYKIIEKKQPVAFWCNPISGHNTLYWYLQNLGQGPELLIRYENEEAVDDSQLPKDRFSAERLKGVDSTLKIQPAELGDSAVYLCASSLTAGNTIYFGEGSWLTVV.

Here the CDR3 reads CASSSLNNEQFF. CDR3 sequence (DNA): TGTGCCAGCAGTTCACTGAACAATGAGCAGTTCTTC. The rearrangement uses TRBV6-5 and TRBJ2-1; D is uncertain. Germline CDR1 is MNHEY and CDR2 is SVGAGI. The CDR3 has 12 residues. V lost 4 bases, J lost 5 bases, and 6 bases lay in between.

The rearrangement joins TRBV11-2 to TRBJ1-4; tentatively, D is TRBD1 (6 bases). CDR1 and CDR2 (germline): SGHAT, FQNNGV. Trimming cost V 5 bases and J 10 bases, with 17 bases left between them. This CDR3 spans 14 amino acids. In DNA, the CDR3 is TGTGCCAGCAGCGGGGACGGGAGGGGGGGAAAACTGTTTTTT. As protein: CASSGDGRGGKLFF.

The chain recombines TRBV28 with TRBJ2-7; weak D call: TRBD2 (6 bases). The CDR3 is made up of 13 amino acids. Between the trimmed V and J ends, which lost 2 bases and 5 bases, there was a span of 10 bases. Looked up from germline, CDR1 is MDHEN and CDR2 is SYDVKM. The chain's CDR3 is CASSLGGSNEQYF. For the CDR3, the DNA is TGTGCCAGCAGTTTAGGGGGGTCTAACGAGCAGTACTTC. The full variable domain, with the rest looked up from reference TRBV28 and TRBJ2-7, is DVKVTQSSRYLVKRTGEKVFLECVQDMDHENMFWYRQDPGLGLRLIYFSYDVKMKEKGDIPEGYSVSREKKERFSLILESASTNQTSMYLCASSLGGSNEQYFGPGTRLTVT.

The rearrangement joins TRBV10-2 to TRBJ2-7; possibly TRBD2 for D (5 bases). V was cut by 7 bases and J by 6 bases, with 16 bases left in between. This CDR3 has 13 residues. CDR1 WSHSY and CDR2 SAAADI come from the germline V gene. The chain's CDR3 is CASTSGPRGEQYF. CDR3 sequence (DNA): TGCGCCAGCACGAGCGGACCCCGGGGCGAGCAGTACTTC.

The chain couples TRBV28 to TRBJ2-7; D unresolved. CDR1 and CDR2 from the germline V gene are MDHEN and SYDVKM. V was clipped by 7 bases and J by 0 bases, with 10 bases between them. There are 13 residues in the CDR3. The CDR3 region has the DNA TGTGCCAGCATTGACTCCTCCTCCTACGAGCAGTACTTC. Translated: CASIDSSSYEQYF.